This TCR beta chain derives from a study of blood T cell repertoires in COVID-19. Overall study context: T cells, B-cell-depleted T cells, or PBMCs supplied cDNA or gDNA.

The CDR3 contains 13 residues. V was cut by 4 bases and J by 0 bases, with 2 bases left in between. The germline CDR1 and CDR2 sequences are KGHDR and SFDVKD. Patients of the Seattle cohort, enrolled during active infection, were followed longitudinally. The authors' processing: The assay estimated nucleated cells by amplifying reference gene primers. TCRdb's table, derived via immunoSEQ multiplex PCR, lists solely in-frame clones and lacks some. V and J calls plus clone size are reproduced from that table; the DNA served to infer D and trimming. The sample lists roughly 250,000 clones, approximately 85% occurring once.

This TCR was recovered from a human donor with COVID-19, enrolled during active disease. The donor label of this sample is uncertain. Sequenced: peripheral blood. The chain combines TRBV24-1 with TRBJ2-2; D ambiguous. The CDR3: CATSDTNTGELFF. CDR3 coding DNA: TGTGCCACCAGTGACACGAACACCGGGGAGCTGTTTTTT.